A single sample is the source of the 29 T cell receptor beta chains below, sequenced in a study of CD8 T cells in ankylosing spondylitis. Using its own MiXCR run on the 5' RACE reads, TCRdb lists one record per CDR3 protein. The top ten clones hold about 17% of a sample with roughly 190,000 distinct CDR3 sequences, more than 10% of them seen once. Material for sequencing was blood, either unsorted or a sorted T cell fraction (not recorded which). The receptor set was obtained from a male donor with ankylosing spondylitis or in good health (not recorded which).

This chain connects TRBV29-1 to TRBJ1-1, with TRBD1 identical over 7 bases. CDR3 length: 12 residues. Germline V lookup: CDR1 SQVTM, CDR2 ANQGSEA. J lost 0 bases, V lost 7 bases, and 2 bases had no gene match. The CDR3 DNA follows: TGCAGCGGGGACAGCATGAACACTGAAGCTTTCTTT. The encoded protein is CSGDSMNTEAFF.

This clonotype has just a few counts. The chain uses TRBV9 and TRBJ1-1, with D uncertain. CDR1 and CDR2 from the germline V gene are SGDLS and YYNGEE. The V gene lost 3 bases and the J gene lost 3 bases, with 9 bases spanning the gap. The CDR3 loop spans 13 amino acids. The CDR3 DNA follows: TGTGCCAGCAGCGAAGAGGGAGACACTGAAGCTTTCTTT. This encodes CASSEEGDTEAFF.

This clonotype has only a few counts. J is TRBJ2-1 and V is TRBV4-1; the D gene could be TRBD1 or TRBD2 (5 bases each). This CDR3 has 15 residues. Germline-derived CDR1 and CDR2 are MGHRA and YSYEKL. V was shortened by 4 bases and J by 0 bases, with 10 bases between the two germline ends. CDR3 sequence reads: CASSLGVTSYNEQFF. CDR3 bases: TGCGCCAGCAGCCTGGGGGTGACCTCCTACAATGAGCAGTTCTTC.

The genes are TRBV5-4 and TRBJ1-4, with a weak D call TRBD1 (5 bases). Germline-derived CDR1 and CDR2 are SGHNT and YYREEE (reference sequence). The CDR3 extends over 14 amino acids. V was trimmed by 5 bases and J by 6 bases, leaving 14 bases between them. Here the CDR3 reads CASRHRGEDEKLFF. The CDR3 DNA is TGTGCCAGCAGACATCGGGGGGAAGATGAAAAACTGTTTTTT.

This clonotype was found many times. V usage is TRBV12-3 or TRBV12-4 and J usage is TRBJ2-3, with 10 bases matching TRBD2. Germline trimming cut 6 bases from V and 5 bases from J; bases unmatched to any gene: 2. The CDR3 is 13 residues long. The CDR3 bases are TGTGCCAGCAGGGGGACTAGCGAAGATACGCAGTATTTT. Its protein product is CASRGTSEDTQYF.

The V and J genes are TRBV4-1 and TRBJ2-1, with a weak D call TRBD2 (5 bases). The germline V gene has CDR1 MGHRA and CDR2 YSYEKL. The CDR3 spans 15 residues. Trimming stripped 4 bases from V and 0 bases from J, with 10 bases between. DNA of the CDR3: TGCGCCAGCAGCCGGGAGAGACCCTCCTACAATGAGCAGTTCTTC. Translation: CASSRERPSYNEQFF.

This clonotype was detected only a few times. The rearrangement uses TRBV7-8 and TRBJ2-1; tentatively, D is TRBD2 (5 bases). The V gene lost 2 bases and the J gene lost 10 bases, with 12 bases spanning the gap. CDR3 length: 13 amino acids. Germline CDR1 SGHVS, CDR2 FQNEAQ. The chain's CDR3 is CASSLSEGSEQFF. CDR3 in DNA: TGTGCCAGCAGCTTAAGCGAGGGATCCGAGCAGTTCTTC.

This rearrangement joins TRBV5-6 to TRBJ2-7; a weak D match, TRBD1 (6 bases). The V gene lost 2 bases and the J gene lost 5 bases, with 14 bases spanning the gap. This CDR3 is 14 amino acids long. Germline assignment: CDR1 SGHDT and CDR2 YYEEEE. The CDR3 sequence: CASSFRDTNDEQYF. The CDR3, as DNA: TGTGCCAGCAGCTTCCGGGACACCAACGACGAGCAGTACTTC.

Written as DNA, the CDR3 is TGTGCCAGCAGTTACTCAGGGCCCTATGGCTACACCTTC. Encoded protein: CASSYSGPYGYTF. The gene calls are TRBV6-6 and TRBJ1-2; D is uncertain. Germline V gives CDR1 MNHNY, CDR2 SVGAGI (reference sequence). Trimming took off 0 bases at V and 4 bases at J, with 6 bases between the two ends. The CDR3 runs 13 residues.

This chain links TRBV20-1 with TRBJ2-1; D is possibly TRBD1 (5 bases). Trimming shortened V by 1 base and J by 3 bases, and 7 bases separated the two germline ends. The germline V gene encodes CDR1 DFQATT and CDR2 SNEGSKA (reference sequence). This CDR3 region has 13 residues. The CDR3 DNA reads TGCAGTGCTAGAGTGACAGACTACAATGAGCAGTTCTTC. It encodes CSARVTDYNEQFF.

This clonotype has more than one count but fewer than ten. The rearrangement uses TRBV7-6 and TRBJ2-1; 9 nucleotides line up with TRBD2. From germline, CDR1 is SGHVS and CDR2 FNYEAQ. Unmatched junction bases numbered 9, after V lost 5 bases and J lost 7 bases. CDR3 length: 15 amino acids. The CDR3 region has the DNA TGTGCCAGCAGCCTTTTTGGACTAGCGCCTAATGAGCAGTTCTTC. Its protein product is CASSLFGLAPNEQFF. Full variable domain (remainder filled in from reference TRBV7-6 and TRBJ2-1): GAGVSQSPRYKVTKRGQDVALRCDPISGHVSLYWYRQALGQGPEFLTYFNYEAQQDKSGLPNDRFSAERPEGSISTLTIQRTEQRDSAMYRCASSLFGLAPNEQFFGPGTRLTVL.

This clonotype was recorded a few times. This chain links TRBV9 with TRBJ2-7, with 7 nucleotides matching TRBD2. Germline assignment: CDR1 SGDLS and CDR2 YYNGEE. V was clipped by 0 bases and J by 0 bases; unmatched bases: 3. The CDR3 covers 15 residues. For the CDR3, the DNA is TGTGCCAGCAGCGTAGGATGGGGGGGCTCCTACGAGCAGTACTTC. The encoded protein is CASSVGWGGSYEQYF.

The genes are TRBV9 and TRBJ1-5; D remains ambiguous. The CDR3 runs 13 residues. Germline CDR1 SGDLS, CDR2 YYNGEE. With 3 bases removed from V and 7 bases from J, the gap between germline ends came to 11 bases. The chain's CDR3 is CASSDQGGQPQHF. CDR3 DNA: TGTGCCAGCAGCGACCAAGGTGGACAGCCCCAGCATTTT.

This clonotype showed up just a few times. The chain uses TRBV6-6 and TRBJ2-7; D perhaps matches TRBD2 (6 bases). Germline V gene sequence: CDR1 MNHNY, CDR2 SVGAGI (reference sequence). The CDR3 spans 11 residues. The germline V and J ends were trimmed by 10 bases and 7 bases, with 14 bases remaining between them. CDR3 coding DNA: TGTGCCACGCTGGGACTTCGGGAGCAGTACTTC. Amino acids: CATLGLREQYF.

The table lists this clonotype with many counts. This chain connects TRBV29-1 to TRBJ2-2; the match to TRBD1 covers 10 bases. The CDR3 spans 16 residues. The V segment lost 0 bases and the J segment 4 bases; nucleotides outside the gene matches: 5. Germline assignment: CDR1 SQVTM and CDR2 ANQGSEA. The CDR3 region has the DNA TGCAGCGTTGAAGATCCGACAGGGGGCGGCACCGGGGAGCTGTTTTTT. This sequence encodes CSVEDPTGGGTGELFF.

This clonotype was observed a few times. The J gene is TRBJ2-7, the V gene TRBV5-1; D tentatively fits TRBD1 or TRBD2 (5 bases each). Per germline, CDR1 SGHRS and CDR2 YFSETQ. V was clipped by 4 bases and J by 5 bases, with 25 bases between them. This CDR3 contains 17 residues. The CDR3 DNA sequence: TGCGCCAGCAGCCAATTCCCCCGAGAGGGGCCTCTGGACGAGCAGTACTTC. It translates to CASSQFPREGPLDEQYF.

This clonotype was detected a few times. The CDR3, as DNA: TGTGCCAGCAGTTATGGAAGCGGGGAGCTGTTTTTT. This encodes CASSYGSGELFF. The rearrangement uses TRBV12-3 or TRBV12-4 and TRBJ2-2; no clear D gene. Between the trimmed V and J ends, which lost 4 bases and 7 bases, there was a span of 7 bases. The CDR3 spans 12 residues.

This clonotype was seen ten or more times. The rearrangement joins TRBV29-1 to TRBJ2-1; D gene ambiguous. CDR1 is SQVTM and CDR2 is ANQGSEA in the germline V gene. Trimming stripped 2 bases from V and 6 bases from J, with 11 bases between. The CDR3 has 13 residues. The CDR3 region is CSVETKTLNEQFF. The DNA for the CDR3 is TGCAGCGTTGAAACTAAAACGCTCAATGAGCAGTTCTTC.

CDR3 protein: CASSFGEVYGYTF. The CDR3, as DNA: TGTGCCAGCAGCTTCGGGGAGGTCTATGGCTACACCTTC. The V gene is TRBV7-9, the J gene TRBJ1-2, with unresolved D. Germline V gives CDR1 SEHNR, CDR2 FQNEAQ (reference sequence). This CDR3 comprises 13 residues. V gave up 3 bases and J gave up 4 bases, with 9 bases separating them.

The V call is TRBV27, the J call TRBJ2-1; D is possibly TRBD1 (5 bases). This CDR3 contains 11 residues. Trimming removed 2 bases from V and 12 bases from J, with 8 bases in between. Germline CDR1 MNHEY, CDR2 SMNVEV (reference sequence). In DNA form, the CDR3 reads TGTGCCAGCAGTTTACAGGGCTTGCAGTTCTTC. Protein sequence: CASSLQGLQFF.

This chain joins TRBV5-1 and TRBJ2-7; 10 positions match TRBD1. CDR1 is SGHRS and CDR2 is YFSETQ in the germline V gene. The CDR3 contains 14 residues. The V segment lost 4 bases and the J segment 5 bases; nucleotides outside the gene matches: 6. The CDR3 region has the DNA TGCGCCAGCAGCCGAGGGACAGGGGCCCACGAGCAGTACTTC. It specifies CASSRGTGAHEQYF.

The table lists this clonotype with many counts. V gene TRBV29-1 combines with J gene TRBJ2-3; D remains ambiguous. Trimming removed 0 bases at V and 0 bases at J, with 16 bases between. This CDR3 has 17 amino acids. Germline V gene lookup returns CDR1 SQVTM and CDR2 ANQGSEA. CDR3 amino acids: CSVEDLETAFSTDTQYF. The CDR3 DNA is TGCAGCGTTGAAGATCTTGAGACGGCGTTTAGCACAGATACGCAGTATTTT.

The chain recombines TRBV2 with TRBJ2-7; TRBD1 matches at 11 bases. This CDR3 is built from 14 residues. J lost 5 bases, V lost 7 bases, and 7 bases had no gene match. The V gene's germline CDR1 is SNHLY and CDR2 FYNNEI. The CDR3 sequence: CASNPGQGVNEQYF. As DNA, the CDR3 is TGTGCCAGCAACCCGGGACAGGGGGTAAACGAGCAGTACTTC.

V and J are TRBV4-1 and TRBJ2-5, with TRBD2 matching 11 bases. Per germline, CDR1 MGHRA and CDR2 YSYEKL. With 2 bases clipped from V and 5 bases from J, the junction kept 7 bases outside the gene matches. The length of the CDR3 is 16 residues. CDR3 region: CASSQLLAGVGETQYF. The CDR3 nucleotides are TGCGCCAGCAGCCAACTACTAGCGGGAGTCGGGGAGACCCAGTACTTC.

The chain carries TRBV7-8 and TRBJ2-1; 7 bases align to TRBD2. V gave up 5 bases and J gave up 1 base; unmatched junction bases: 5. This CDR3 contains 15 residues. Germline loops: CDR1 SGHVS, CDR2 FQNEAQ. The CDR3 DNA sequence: TGTGCCAGCAGCCCTGCAGCGGGATCCTACAATGAGCAGTTCTTC. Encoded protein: CASSPAAGSYNEQFF. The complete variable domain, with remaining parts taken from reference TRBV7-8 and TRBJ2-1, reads GAGVSQSPRYKVAKRGQDVALRCDPISGHVSLFWYQQALGQGPEFLTYFQNEAQLDKSGLPSDRFFAERPEGSVSTLKIQRTQQEDSAVYLCASSPAAGSYNEQFFGPGTRLTVL.

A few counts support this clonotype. CDR3 DNA sequence: TGCGCCAGCAGCCTTACTCAGGGGCAGTCTGGCTACACCTTC. This translates into CASSLTQGQSGYTF. The chain has TRBV4-1 and TRBJ1-2, with a possible D match to TRBD1 (6 bases). Trimming took 4 bases from V and 7 from J, leaving 16 bases between them. This CDR3 has 14 amino acids. The germline gives CDR1 MGHRA, CDR2 YSYEKL.

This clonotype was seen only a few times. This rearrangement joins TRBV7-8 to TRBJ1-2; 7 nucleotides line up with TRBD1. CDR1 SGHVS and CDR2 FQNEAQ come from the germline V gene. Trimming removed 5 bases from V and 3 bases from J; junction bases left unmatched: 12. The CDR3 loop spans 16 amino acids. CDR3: CASSAPQGEPDYGYTF. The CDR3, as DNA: TGTGCCAGCAGCGCCCCTCAGGGGGAACCGGACTATGGCTACACCTTC.

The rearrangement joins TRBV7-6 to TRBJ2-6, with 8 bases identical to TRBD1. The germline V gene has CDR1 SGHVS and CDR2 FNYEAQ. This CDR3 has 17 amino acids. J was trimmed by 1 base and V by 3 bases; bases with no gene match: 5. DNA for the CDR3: TGTGCCAGCAGCTTGGACAGGGCCTTTTCTGGGGCCAACGTCCTGACTTTC. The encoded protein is CASSLDRAFSGANVLTF.

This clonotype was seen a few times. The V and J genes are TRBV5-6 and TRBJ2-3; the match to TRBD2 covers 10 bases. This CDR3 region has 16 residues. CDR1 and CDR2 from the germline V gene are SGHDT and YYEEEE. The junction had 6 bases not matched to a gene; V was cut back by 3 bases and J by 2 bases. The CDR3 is CASSSWTSGYTDTQYF. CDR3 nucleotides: TGTGCCAGCAGCTCGTGGACTAGCGGTTACACAGATACGCAGTATTTT.